A single sample gave rise to the 8 T cell receptor beta chains below, sequenced in a study of T cells in Graves' hyperthyroidism and ophthalmopathy. Amplified TCR beta CDR3 regions derived from RNA transcripts. The TCR CDR3 was amplified in a first-round RT-PCR using the HTBI primer set. TCRdb called the multiplex PCR reads again in MiXCR, with one record for every CDR3 protein. The sample records about 610,000 distinct CDR3 sequences, roughly 15% being singletons. The sequenced material came from blood. Source of these receptors: a woman in her thirties or forties with Graves' ophthalmopathy.

The gene calls are TRBV29-1 and TRBJ2-4; D call uncertain. V lost 0 bases and J lost 8, with 14 bases in between. CDR3 length equals 14 residues. In germline, CDR1 is SQVTM, CDR2 ANQGSEA. The DNA for the CDR3 is TGCAGCGTTGAAGATGGGGATGGAACGGACATTCAGTACTTC. This gives the protein CSVEDGDGTDIQYF.

The table lists this clonotype with many counts. V gene TRBV5-1 combines with J gene TRBJ2-1; tentative D call: TRBD1 (6 bases). CDR3 length: 15 residues. Per germline, CDR1 SGHRS and CDR2 YFSETQ. The V end was cut by 4 bases, the J end by 2 bases, with 13 bases between. The chain's CDR3 is CASSRVGDTYNEQFF. The DNA for the CDR3 is TGCGCCAGCAGCCGGGTCGGGGACACCTACAATGAGCAGTTCTTC.

The table lists this clonotype with many counts. V gene TRBV3-1 combines with J gene TRBJ2-5; D is unresolved. This CDR3 contains 13 residues. CDR1 and CDR2 (germline): LGHDT, YNNKEL (reference sequence). Trimming cost V 0 bases and J 5 bases, with 7 bases left between them. For the CDR3, the DNA is TGTGCCAGCAGCCAAGATTCCTGGGAGACCCAGTACTTC. Translating gives CASSQDSWETQYF.

This clonotype came up many times. The chain employs TRBV20-1 and TRBJ2-7; the match to TRBD1 covers 7 bases. The CDR3 loop spans 14 amino acids. J gave up 4 bases and V 0 bases, and 6 bases lay outside the gene matches. Germline CDR1 is DFQATT and CDR2 is SNEGSKA (reference sequence). The CDR3 DNA reads as TGCAGTGCTAGAGACGGGACAGAAGATTACGAGCAGTACTTC. Translation gives CSARDGTEDYEQYF.

The table lists this clonotype with a few counts. V is TRBV19 and J is TRBJ1-4; D unclear. Deletions cut 3 bases from V and 4 bases from J, with 9 bases between. The CDR3 consists of 14 residues. Germline V CDR1 and CDR2: LNHDA, SQIVND (reference sequence). This CDR3 reads CASSMPPSNEKLFF. Written as DNA, the CDR3 is TGTGCCAGTAGTATGCCACCCAGTAATGAAAAACTGTTTTTT.

This clonotype was counted only a few times. This rearrangement joins TRBV11-2 to TRBJ2-3, with 13 bases that match TRBD2. Germline V CDR1 and CDR2: SGHAT, FQNNGV. This CDR3 has 17 amino acids. Trimming took 5 bases from V and 6 from J; bases not matched to a gene: 11. CDR3 DNA: TGTGCCAGCAGCGGCGGGACTAGCGGGACGCTGGGGGATACGCAGTATTTT. It specifies CASSGGTSGTLGDTQYF.

This clonotype showed up many times. This rearrangement joins TRBV28 to TRBJ1-1; D might be TRBD1 (5 bases). Germline V gene sequence: CDR1 MDHEN, CDR2 SYDVKM. The V and J ends lost 5 bases and 5 bases respectively, with 15 bases between them. The CDR3 covers 14 residues. The CDR3, as DNA: TGTGCCAGCAGTATTACCCGTAAGGGGACTGAAGCTTTCTTT. As protein: CASSITRKGTEAFF.

This clonotype was seen ten or more times. The rearrangement joins TRBV12-3 or TRBV12-4 to TRBJ2-5; a weak D match, TRBD1 (5 bases). V was cut by 6 bases and J by 5 bases, with 16 bases left in between. This CDR3 comprises 14 residues. This chain's CDR3 is CASRGPKYEETQYF. In nucleotides, the CDR3 is TGTGCCAGCAGGGGGCCCAAGTATGAGGAGACCCAGTACTTC.